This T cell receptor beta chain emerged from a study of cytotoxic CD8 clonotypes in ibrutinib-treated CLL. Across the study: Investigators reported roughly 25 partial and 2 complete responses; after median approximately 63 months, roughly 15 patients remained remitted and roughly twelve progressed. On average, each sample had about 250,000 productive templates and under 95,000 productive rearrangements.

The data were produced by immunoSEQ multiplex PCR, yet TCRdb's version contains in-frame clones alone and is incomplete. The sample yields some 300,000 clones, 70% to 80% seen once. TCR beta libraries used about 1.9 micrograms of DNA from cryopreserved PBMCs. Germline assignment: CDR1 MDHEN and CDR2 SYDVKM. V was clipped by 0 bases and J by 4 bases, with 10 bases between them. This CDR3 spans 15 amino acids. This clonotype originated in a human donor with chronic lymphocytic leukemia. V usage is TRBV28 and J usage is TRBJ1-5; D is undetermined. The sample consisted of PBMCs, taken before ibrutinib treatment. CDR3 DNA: TGTGCCAGCAGTTTATGGACCAGTAGGAATCAGCCCCAGCATTTT. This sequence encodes CASSLWTSRNQPQHF.